Listed below are T cell receptor beta chains from one sample, sequenced in a study of blood T cell repertoires in COVID-19. The protocol was immunoSEQ multiplex PCR, while the TCRdb copy is restricted to in-frame clones and leaves out a portion. Of approximately 100,000 clones in the sample, under 80% were seen once. Material for sequencing was peripheral blood. The receptors shown here come from a man between 65 and 85 years old with active or convalescent COVID-19. CDR3s include the opening cysteine and the closing phenylalanine or tryptophan. The D gene is left open where the match is weak. Size is stated for part of the rows, as once, few or many counts, or as a class when the clone is expanded.

clone_size: NA; j_call: TRBJ1-3; d_call: NA; v_call: TRBV6-1; cdr3_length: 15; cdr3_nt: TGTGCCAGCAGTGAGGCTGCCTTCTCTGGAAACACCATATATTTT; cdr3_aa: CASSEAAFSGNTIYF
clone_size: once; j_call: TRBJ1-1; d_call: NA; v_call: TRBV7-2; cdr3_length: 15; cdr3_nt: TGTGCCAGCAGCTTACCCTTCCCAGTGAACACTGAAGCTTTCTTT; cdr3_aa: CASSLPFPVNTEAFF
clone_size: NA; j_call: TRBJ2-1; d_call: TRBD2; v_call: TRBV5-1; cdr3_length: 16; cdr3_nt: TGCGCCAGCAGCTCCCTTGGCGGGAGGGGGTACAATGAGCAGTTCTTC; cdr3_aa: CASSSLGGRGYNEQFF
clone_size: once; j_call: TRBJ2-6; d_call: NA; v_call: TRBV5-1; cdr3_length: 18; cdr3_nt: TGCGCCAGCAGCTTGGGGCCCCTCTCAGGCTCTGGGGCCAACGTCCTGACTTTC; cdr3_aa: CASSLGPLSGSGANVLTF
clone_size: few; j_call: TRBJ2-2; d_call: TRBD2; v_call: TRBV19; cdr3_length: 13; cdr3_nt: TGTGCCAGCGCCAAGCGGGGCACCGGGGAGCTGTTTTTT; cdr3_aa: CASAKRGTGELFF
clone_size: NA; j_call: TRBJ1-1; d_call: NA; v_call: TRBV28; cdr3_length: 12; cdr3_nt: TGTGCCAGCAGTTCCGTGAACACTGAAGCTTTCTTT; cdr3_aa: CASSSVNTEAFF
clone_size: few; j_call: TRBJ1-4; d_call: TRBD1; v_call: TRBV28; cdr3_length: 16; cdr3_nt: TGTGCCAGCAGATTGACAGGGGGCAGGTCTAATGAAAAACTGTTTTTT; cdr3_aa: CASRLTGGRSNEKLFF
clone_size: NA; j_call: TRBJ2-1; d_call: NA; v_call: TRBV7-9; cdr3_length: 14; cdr3_nt: TGTGCCAGCAGCTTAGTCGGGAGAGGTAATGAGCAGTTCTTC; cdr3_aa: CASSLVGRGNEQFF
clone_size: once; j_call: TRBJ2-7; d_call: NA; v_call: TRBV23-1; cdr3_length: 14; cdr3_nt: TGCGCCAGCAGTCAATCTCGCGGCTCCTACGAGCAGTACTTC; cdr3_aa: CASSQSRGSYEQYF
clone_size: NA; j_call: TRBJ1-1; d_call: NA; v_call: TRBV16; cdr3_length: 15; cdr3_nt: TGTGCCAGCAGCGCAACAAGAACAGCGAACACTGAAGCTTTCTTT; cdr3_aa: CASSATRTANTEAFF
clone_size: NA; j_call: TRBJ2-1; d_call: NA; v_call: TRBV6-1; cdr3_length: 12; cdr3_nt: TGTGCCAGCAGTGAGTCATACAATGAGCAGTTCTTC; cdr3_aa: CASSESYNEQFF
clone_size: NA; j_call: TRBJ1-2; d_call: TRBD1; v_call: TRBV4-1; cdr3_length: 15; cdr3_nt: TGCGCCAGCAGCCAAGGCCGGGACAGGGGTTATGGCTACACCTTC; cdr3_aa: CASSQGRDRGYGYTF
clone_size: NA; j_call: TRBJ1-1; d_call: TRBD1; v_call: TRBV2; cdr3_length: 13; cdr3_nt: TGTGCCAGCAGTGGACAGGGCAACACTGAAGCTTTCTTT; cdr3_aa: CASSGQGNTEAFF
clone_size: few; j_call: TRBJ1-1; d_call: TRBD1; v_call: TRBV9; cdr3_length: 16; cdr3_nt: TGTGCCAGCAGCCCCAGCGGAGACAGGGGTCGGACTGAAGCTTTCTTT; cdr3_aa: CASSPSGDRGRTEAFF
clone_size: NA; j_call: TRBJ2-7; d_call: NA; v_call: TRBV5-1; cdr3_length: 13; cdr3_nt: TGCGCCAGCAGTCATCTTAGCTCCTACGAGCAGTACTTC; cdr3_aa: CASSHLSSYEQYF
clone_size: NA; j_call: TRBJ2-7; d_call: NA; v_call: TRBV5-6; cdr3_length: 14; cdr3_nt: TGTGCCAGCAGCTTGTCGTCAGGGGCTAAGGAGCAGTACTTC; cdr3_aa: CASSLSSGAKEQYF
clone_size: NA; j_call: TRBJ1-1; d_call: NA; v_call: TRBV7-6; cdr3_length: 14; cdr3_nt: TGTGCCAGCAGACCGGGGGTATGGGACACTGAAGCTTTCTTT; cdr3_aa: CASRPGVWDTEAFF
clone_size: once; j_call: TRBJ1-6; d_call: TRBD1; v_call: TRBV6-6; cdr3_length: 15; cdr3_nt: TGTGCCAGCCTCCGCGCGACAGGGAATAATTCACCCCTCCACTTT; cdr3_aa: CASLRATGNNSPLHF
clone_size: NA; j_call: TRBJ1-2; d_call: NA; v_call: TRBV30; cdr3_length: 13; cdr3_nt: TGTGCCTGGAGTACCCCCGGGTGGTATGGCTACACCTTC; cdr3_aa: CAWSTPGWYGYTF
clone_size: NA; j_call: TRBJ1-1; d_call: NA; v_call: TRBV6-6; cdr3_length: 14; cdr3_nt: TGTGCCAGCAGTTACTCCCCCGCAGGGACTGAAGCTTTCTTT; cdr3_aa: CASSYSPAGTEAFF
clone_size: once; j_call: TRBJ1-2; d_call: NA; v_call: TRBV2; cdr3_length: 12; cdr3_nt: TGTGCCAGCAGTGATTCAAACTATGGCTACACCTTC; cdr3_aa: CASSDSNYGYTF
clone_size: once; j_call: TRBJ1-2; d_call: NA; v_call: TRBV5-6; cdr3_length: 15; cdr3_nt: TGTGCCACCAGGAGCAGGGCCCTCTCTGGATATGGCTACACCTTC; cdr3_aa: CATRSRALSGYGYTF
clone_size: NA; j_call: TRBJ2-5; d_call: TRBD1; v_call: TRBV5-1; cdr3_length: 15; cdr3_nt: TGCGCCAGCAGCACCGGACAGGGAGATCAAGAGACCCAGTACTTC; cdr3_aa: CASSTGQGDQETQYF
clone_size: few; j_call: TRBJ2-7; d_call: TRBD2; v_call: TRBV7-6; cdr3_length: 15; cdr3_nt: TGTGCCAGCAGCTTAGCGGGGGAGGGGACCTACGAGCAGTACTTC; cdr3_aa: CASSLAGEGTYEQYF
clone_size: NA; j_call: TRBJ1-1; d_call: TRBD1; v_call: TRBV6-5; cdr3_length: 15; cdr3_nt: TGTGCCAGCAGTTACTCAGGGACAGCGAACACTGAAGCTTTCTTT; cdr3_aa: CASSYSGTANTEAFF
clone_size: NA; j_call: TRBJ2-5; d_call: TRBD2; v_call: TRBV19; cdr3_length: 15; cdr3_nt: TGTGCCAGTAGTAACCTAGCGGATACCTCGGAGACCCAGTACTTC; cdr3_aa: CASSNLADTSETQYF
clone_size: NA; j_call: TRBJ2-7; d_call: NA; v_call: TRBV15; cdr3_length: 13; cdr3_nt: TGTGCCACCCGGTTAGGGGGTGGATACGAGCAGTACTTC; cdr3_aa: CATRLGGGYEQYF
clone_size: NA; j_call: TRBJ1-2; d_call: NA; v_call: TRBV5-1; cdr3_length: 14; cdr3_nt: TGCGCCAGCAGCTTGGAGGGGTCAAACTATGGCTACACCTTC; cdr3_aa: CASSLEGSNYGYTF
clone_size: once; j_call: TRBJ2-3; d_call: TRBD2; v_call: TRBV6-2/TRBV6-3; cdr3_length: 17; cdr3_nt: TGTGCCAGCAGTTACTTCCGTGGGGGAGGGAGCACAGATACGCAGTATTTT; cdr3_aa: CASSYFRGGGSTDTQYF
clone_size: NA; j_call: TRBJ2-1; d_call: NA; v_call: TRBV10-2; cdr3_length: 15; cdr3_nt: TGCGCCAGCAGTTTGCTGCGGGGCTCCTACAATGAGCAGTTCTTC; cdr3_aa: CASSLLRGSYNEQFF
clone_size: NA; j_call: TRBJ2-7; d_call: NA; v_call: TRBV28; cdr3_length: 12; cdr3_nt: TGTGCCAGCAGCCTACAGGGAGGGGAGCAGTACTTC; cdr3_aa: CASSLQGGEQYF
clone_size: once; j_call: TRBJ2-5; d_call: NA; v_call: TRBV29-1; cdr3_length: 12; cdr3_nt: TGCAGCGTTGCGGGGGTGGGTGAGACCCAGTACTTC; cdr3_aa: CSVAGVGETQYF
clone_size: NA; j_call: TRBJ2-6; d_call: NA; v_call: TRBV6-1; cdr3_length: 17; cdr3_nt: TGTGCCAGCAGTGAAGAGGAGGGCGTCTCTGGGGCCAACGTCCTGACTTTC; cdr3_aa: CASSEEEGVSGANVLTF
clone_size: NA; j_call: TRBJ1-2; d_call: NA; v_call: TRBV15; cdr3_length: 13; cdr3_nt: TGTGCCACCAGCAGGTCCCGGGACAACGGCTACACCTTC; cdr3_aa: CATSRSRDNGYTF
clone_size: NA; j_call: TRBJ1-3; d_call: NA; v_call: TRBV27; cdr3_length: 18; cdr3_nt: TGTGCCAGCATACTTTCAGCATTGATCGACTGCTCTGGAAACACCATATATTTT; cdr3_aa: CASILSALIDCSGNTIYF
clone_size: once; j_call: TRBJ2-1; d_call: NA; v_call: TRBV11-2; cdr3_length: 11; cdr3_nt: TGTGCCAGCAGCCTTACTAATGAGCAGTTCTTC; cdr3_aa: CASSLTNEQFF
clone_size: few; j_call: TRBJ2-1; d_call: NA; v_call: TRBV5-5; cdr3_length: 14; cdr3_nt: TGTGCCAGCAGCTTGGAGGAGCGGTACAATGAGCAGTTCTTC; cdr3_aa: CASSLEERYNEQFF
clone_size: NA; j_call: TRBJ1-2; d_call: TRBD1; v_call: TRBV5-8; cdr3_length: 14; cdr3_nt: TGTGCCAGCAGCTTATTGACAGGGAGTGGTGGCTACACCTTC; cdr3_aa: CASSLLTGSGGYTF
clone_size: NA; j_call: TRBJ2-3; d_call: NA; v_call: TRBV11-3; cdr3_length: 13; cdr3_nt: TGTGCCAGCAGCTTCGGACAGAGAGATACGCAGTATTTT; cdr3_aa: CASSFGQRDTQYF
clone_size: NA; j_call: TRBJ2-3; d_call: NA; v_call: TRBV5-1; cdr3_length: 14; cdr3_nt: TGCGCCAGCAGCACCTCGACAGGCACAGATACGCAGTATTTT; cdr3_aa: CASSTSTGTDTQYF